The rows below give T cell receptor beta chains drawn from one sample of a study of blood T cell repertoires in COVID-19. Repertoires were generated with immunoSEQ multiplex PCR, while TCRdb's copy carries only in-frame clones and drops some. The sample yields about 440,000 clones, more than 85% seen once. Sample: peripheral blood. These receptors originate from a woman in her 30s with acute or convalescent COVID-19. The CDR3 runs from the conserved cysteine through the conserved F or W. The D gene is left open where the match is weak. Rows may omit the clone size; those that give it use once, few, many or a size class.

v_call	clone_size	j_call	d_call	cdr3_aa	cdr3_nt
TRBV6-1	-	TRBJ1-2	-	CASSEAWDNYYGYTF	TGTGCCAGCAGTGAAGCGTGGGACAACTACTATGGCTACACCTTC
TRBV5-4	once	TRBJ1-3	-	CASSFAGSGNTIYF	TGTGCCAGCAGCTTCGCAGGGTCTGGAAACACCATATATTTT
TRBV5-6	-	TRBJ1-5	TRBD1	CASSLYGTGNQPQHF	TGTGCCAGCAGCTTGTATGGGACAGGGAATCAGCCCCAGCATTTT
TRBV5-6	-	TRBJ1-1	TRBD1	CASSWAGTESMNTEAFF	TGTGCCAGCAGCTGGGCCGGGACAGAGTCCATGAACACTGAAGCTTTCTTT
TRBV30	-	TRBJ1-1	-	CAWKRSQGNGPDTEAFF	TGTGCCTGGAAAAGGTCGCAGGGGAACGGTCCGGACACTGAAGCTTTCTTT
TRBV7-2	-	TRBJ1-6	TRBD1	CASSIRGGVGSPLHF	TGTGCCAGCAGCATACGAGGGGGCGTCGGTTCACCCCTCCACTTT
TRBV7-9	few	TRBJ1-2	-	CASSPQVGGYTF	TGTGCCAGCAGCCCGCAGGTTGGTGGCTACACCTTC
TRBV6-2/TRBV6-3	once	TRBJ1-1	-	CASSYSSSGAGWNTEAFF	TGTGCCAGCAGTTACTCCTCCAGTGGGGCAGGGTGGAACACTGAAGCTTTCTTT
TRBV6-5	-	TRBJ1-6	-	CASNQGQLYSPLHF	TGTGCCAGCAACCAGGGCCAGTTATATTCACCCCTCCACTTT
TRBV30	-	TRBJ1-5	TRBD1	CAWSVPGTGGFQPQHF	TGTGCCTGGAGTGTACCGGGGACAGGAGGCTTTCAGCCCCAGCATTTT
TRBV24-1	-	TRBJ1-1	TRBD1	CATSDMRQGDEAFF	TGTGCCACCAGTGACATGAGGCAGGGGGATGAAGCTTTCTTT
TRBV2	-	TRBJ1-5	-	CASTQGLNQPQHF	TGTGCCAGCACCCAGGGCCTGAATCAGCCCCAGCATTTT